Listed below are T cell receptor beta chains from one sample, sequenced in a study of cytomegalovirus exposure and HLA in healthy donors. The data were produced by immunoSEQ multiplex PCR, yet TCRdb's version contains in-frame clones alone and is incomplete. The top ten hold around 2.3% of the sample, which has some 140,000 clones, over 70% seen once. Sequencing input: PBMCs. Source of these receptors: a man in his thirties or forties in good health and CMV-seronegative. CDR3s include the opening cysteine and the closing phenylalanine or tryptophan. A D gene is named only where the DNA matches it firmly. Not every row has a clone size; where given, it reads once, few, many or a size class.

>-|TRBJ1-4|-|TRBV28
TGTGCCAGCAGCCGCCCCGGGACAACTAATGAAAAACTGTTTTTT
CASSRPGTTNEKLFF
>TRBD1|TRBJ1-1|-|TRBV5-1
TGCGCCAGCAGCCCTCGACAGGGGGCGATTAACACTGAAGCTTTCTTT
CASSPRQGAINTEAFF
>-|TRBJ2-1|-|TRBV9
TGTGCCAGCAGCGTAGCTGGGGCAGGGGCGGATGAGCAGTTCTTC
CASSVAGAGADEQFF
>-|TRBJ2-3|-|TRBV25-1
TGTGCCAGCAGTGAGAACAGCCCCACAGATACGCAGTATTTT
CASSENSPTDTQYF
>-|TRBJ1-2|few|TRBV9
TGTGCCAGCAGCTCAACGACAGGTGGCGACTATGGCTACACCTTC
CASSSTTGGDYGYTF
>TRBD2|TRBJ2-1|-|TRBV6-6
TGTGCCAGCAGCCCGAGCGGGGGGGCCTCCCATGAGCAGTTCTTC
CASSPSGGASHEQFF
>-|TRBJ2-2|few|TRBV5-6
TGTGCCAGCAGCTTGGTGTCTAACACCGGGGAGCTGTTTTTT
CASSLVSNTGELFF
>-|TRBJ2-3|few|TRBV10-3
TGTGCCATCAGAGACAGCATCACAGATACGCAGTATTTT
CAIRDSITDTQYF
>TRBD2|TRBJ2-3|many|TRBV5-1
TGCGCCAGCAGAACCGGGACTAGCGGCACAGATACGCAGTATTTT
CASRTGTSGTDTQYF
>-|TRBJ1-2|few|TRBV27
TGTGCCAGCAGTTCGAAGGACAGTTATGGCTACACCTTC
CASSSKDSYGYTF
>TRBD1|TRBJ1-3|once|TRBV29-1
TGCAGCGTTGAAGTCCCGGGACAGGGGGACACCATATATTTT
CSVEVPGQGDTIYF
>-|TRBJ1-3|-|TRBV30
TGTGCCTGGAGGGTGAGCGGGACGGGGTTTGGAAACACCATATATTTT
CAWRVSGTGFGNTIYF
>-|TRBJ2-2|few|TRBV9
TGTGCCAGCAGCGACCGGGAAGAGGGGGAGCTGTTTTTT
CASSDREEGELFF
>TRBD1|TRBJ2-7|-|TRBV5-4
TGTGCCAGCAGCTTGGTAAGGTCAGGGGGTCCCTACGAGCAGTACTTC
CASSLVRSGGPYEQYF
>TRBD1|TRBJ2-7|-|TRBV27
TGTGCCAGCAGTAGCAGGGGGCGAGATTACGAGCAGTACTTC
CASSSRGRDYEQYF
>-|TRBJ1-6|-|TRBV7-9
TGTGCCAGCAGCCCGATCGGGGAGTCACCCCTCCACTTT
CASSPIGESPLHF
>TRBD1|TRBJ1-2|few|TRBV28
TGTGCCAGCAGTTTCCGGGACAGGGTTGGCTACACCTTC
CASSFRDRVGYTF
>TRBD1|TRBJ1-6|-|TRBV28
TGTGCCAGCAAAAGACAGGGGGGGGATTCACCCCTCCACTTT
CASKRQGGDSPLHF
>-|TRBJ1-1|-|TRBV10-2
TGCGCCAGCGGCTACAGGGATAAATCTGAAGCTTTCTTT
CASGYRDKSEAFF
>TRBD1|TRBJ2-5|-|TRBV28
TGTGCCAGCAGTTTATGGGCAGGGGGCAGCGAGACCCAGTACTTC
CASSLWAGGSETQYF
>-|TRBJ1-5|-|TRBV11-1
TGTGCCAGCAGCCGAAGCGCGAATCAGCCCCAGCATTTT
CASSRSANQPQHF
>-|TRBJ2-7|-|TRBV2
TGTGCCAGGGGCCACAACAGGGATGTCTACGAGCAGTACTTC
CARGHNRDVYEQYF
>-|TRBJ1-1|-|TRBV6-1
TGTGCCAGCAGTGGGCAGGGGATCACTGAAGCTTTCTTT
CASSGQGITEAFF
>-|TRBJ2-1|-|TRBV29-1
TGCAGCGTCGCACACCTCAATGAGCAGTTCTTC
CSVAHLNEQFF
>-|TRBJ2-7|few|TRBV6-1
TGTGCCAGCAGCGCTAGCAAAGGGCCCTACGAGCAGTACTTC
CASSASKGPYEQYF
>-|TRBJ2-5|-|TRBV15
TGTGCCACCAGCATACCAGGGAATAGCAGGACCCAGTACTTC
CATSIPGNSRTQYF
>TRBD2|TRBJ2-5|once|TRBV5-1
TGCGCCAGCAGTTACGGACTAGCGGGGGAAGAGACCCAGTACTTC
CASSYGLAGEETQYF
>TRBD1|TRBJ2-7|-|TRBV18
TGTGCCAGCTCACCGGAGACAGGGACGTACGAGCAGTACTTC
CASSPETGTYEQYF
>TRBD1|TRBJ2-5|-|TRBV18
TGTGCCAGCTCACCGCTATCTCCCCGGACAGGGAAGACCCAGTACTTC
CASSPLSPRTGKTQYF
>-|TRBJ2-7|-|TRBV28
TGTGCCAGCAGGACGGACGGGAGCTCCTACGAGCAGTACTTC
CASRTDGSSYEQYF
>-|TRBJ2-1|-|TRBV27
TGTGCCAGCAGGTGGACTCCCAATGAGCAGTTCTTC
CASRWTPNEQFF
>-|TRBJ2-1|few|TRBV7-6
TGTGCCAGCAGCTTGTCAATTGGTAGTGCCAATGAGCAGTTCTTC
CASSLSIGSANEQFF
>-|TRBJ1-5|-|TRBV2
TGTGCCAGCAGTAGTGAGGCAGTAAATTCCCAGCCCCAGCATTTT
CASSSEAVNSQPQHF
>TRBD1|TRBJ2-7|-|TRBV5-1
TGCGCCAGCAGCGGGGGACAGGGGGCGTCCTACGAGCAGTACTTC
CASSGGQGASYEQYF
>-|TRBJ1-6|-|TRBV21-1
TGTGCCAGCAGGTTAAGAGGACGCACCAAAGGGGATTCACCCCTCAACTTT
CASRLRGRTKGDSPLNF
>-|TRBJ2-5|-|TRBV29-1
TGCAGCGTTGACAGGGTGCGGGAGACCCAGTACTTC
CSVDRVRETQYF
>TRBD2|TRBJ2-5|-|TRBV28
TGTGCCAGCAGTTGGCCGGGACTAGCGGGGGGCTTGCAAGAGACCCAGTACTTC
CASSWPGLAGGLQETQYF
>-|TRBJ1-2|-|TRBV9
TGTGCCAGCAGCGTAGGCACAGGCTATGGCTACACCTTC
CASSVGTGYGYTF
>TRBD1|TRBJ2-7|-|TRBV10-3
TGTGCCATCAGAGTCTCCGGGACAGGGGCCTTCGAGCAGTACTTC
CAIRVSGTGAFEQYF
>TRBD1|TRBJ1-4|-|TRBV29-1
TGCAGCGTGGAGGGACAGGGGGTTGAGAAACTGTTTTTT
CSVEGQGVEKLFF
>-|TRBJ2-3|-|TRBV5-1
TGCGCCAGCAGCCCCTCACAGGGTTTCGCAGATACGCAGTATTTT
CASSPSQGFADTQYF